The sample holds a few counts of the clone carrying this T cell receptor beta chain. CDR3 length equals 14 residues. Germline V gene lookup returns CDR1 MNHEY and CDR2 SMNVEV (reference sequence). V was pared by 3 bases and J by 8 bases, with 14 bases between. The record originates from a study of identical twins. TCRdb passed the 5' RACE reads through MiXCR, listing each CDR3 protein once. Of about 340,000 distinct CDR3 sequences listed, around 12% are singletons. This same sample was also taken into another study, of yellow fever vaccine responses in identical twins. That source notes: Twin vaccine T cell responses reportedly seemed partly convergent, partly personalized.

This clonotype was obtained from a woman aged 18-29 years in good health. The chain joins TRBV27 to TRBJ2-1; D might be TRBD1 (5 bases). Input material: CD8+ T cells sorted from blood. The CDR3 nucleotides read TGTGCCAGCAGTTTTCAGGGTATTAGAGATGAGCAGTTCTTC. This codes for CASSFQGIRDEQFF.